The present entry profiles one TCR beta chain with its context. CDR3 size: 14 residues. CDR1 and CDR2 from the germline V gene are SGHRS and YFSETQ. Trimming cost V 0 bases and J 6 bases, with 9 bases left between them. Lactation, pregnancy, uncontrolled infections and other autoimmune diseases were all grounds for excluding patients. The sample belongs to a study of Graves' ophthalmopathy and Graves' hyperthyroidism. Amplified material comprised TCR beta CDR3 regions derived from RNA transcripts. HTBI-primed first-round RT-PCR preceded second-round multiplex PCR. TCRdb re-called the multiplex PCR reads through MiXCR, storing one row per CDR3 protein. The sample yields 1 million to 1.3 million distinct CDR3 sequences, about 35% seen once.

Sequencing was done on a sample of peripheral blood or thyroid tissue (not recorded which). The receptor was derived from an adult man with Graves' hyperthyroidism. V gene TRBV5-1 combines with J gene TRBJ2-2; D not certain. The CDR3, as DNA: TGCGCCAGCAGCTTGGGTCCCCCTTCCGGGGAGCTGTTTTTT. This codes for CASSLGPPSGELFF.